This T cell receptor (beta chain) originates from a study of response to subunit inactivated influenza vaccine. Regarding this clonotype: Antigen unknown.

Each CDR3 protein is one row after TCRdb ran MiXCR on the RT-PCR reads. The top ten hold approximately 10% of the sample, which has hundreds of thousands of distinct CDR3 sequences, about 18% seen once. Germline V lookup: CDR1 SGHDT, CDR2 YYEEEE. The CDR3 extends over 15 amino acids. Trimming shortened V by 2 bases and J by 3 bases, and 15 bases separated the two germline ends. Overall study findings and caveats: Researchers suggested that each seasonal influenza vaccination recruits few new T cells.

The sequenced sample was PBMCs from blood, obtained about 5 days after vaccination. This chain links TRBV5-6 with TRBJ2-7; D perhaps matches TRBD2 (5 bases). The TCR sequence derives from a middle-aged man who received an inactivated influenza vaccine. CDR3 amino acids: CASSFWTGNNYEQYF. The CDR3 bases are TGTGCCAGCAGCTTTTGGACCGGGAATAACTACGAGCAGTACTTC.